This is a list of T cell receptor beta chains from one sample in a study of blood T cell repertoires in COVID-19. Some clones are missing from TCRdb's copy, which holds only in-frame ones; the method was immunoSEQ multiplex PCR. Among 250,000 to 300,000 clones listed, roughly nine tenths were seen once. The sequencing input was peripheral blood. These receptors came from a man aged 18 to 30 with active or convalescent COVID-19. The CDR3 runs from the conserved cysteine through the conserved F or W. A D gene is named only where the DNA matches it firmly. Size is stated for part of the rows, as once, few or many counts, or as a class when the clone is expanded.

abundance: NA; v_gene: TRBV11-3; j_gene: TRBJ2-1; d_gene: TRBD2; CDR3nt: TGTGCCAGCAGCTATCGGGACTACCAAACCAACTCCTACAATGAGCAGTTCTTC; CDR3aa: CASSYRDYQTNSYNEQFF
abundance: NA; v_gene: TRBV15; j_gene: TRBJ1-5; d_gene: NA; CDR3nt: TGTGCCACCAGCTCTGGACAGTTCGATCAGCCCCAGCATTTT; CDR3aa: CATSSGQFDQPQHF
abundance: NA; v_gene: TRBV11-3; j_gene: TRBJ2-7; d_gene: NA; CDR3nt: TGTGCCAGCAGCCAATCCGACGGACTTCTCTACGAGCAGTACTTC; CDR3aa: CASSQSDGLLYEQYF
abundance: NA; v_gene: TRBV6-1; j_gene: TRBJ2-7; d_gene: NA; CDR3nt: TGTGCCAGCAGTGTGACTGACAGGGAGACGGCGGGGGGCCTCCTATACGAGCAGTACTTC; CDR3aa: CASSVTDRETAGGLLYEQYF
abundance: NA; v_gene: TRBV3-1/TRBV3-2; j_gene: TRBJ2-2; d_gene: NA; CDR3nt: TGTGCCAGCAGCCGGGACTACACCGGGGAGCTGTTTTTT; CDR3aa: CASSRDYTGELFF
abundance: NA; v_gene: TRBV2; j_gene: TRBJ1-2; d_gene: NA; CDR3nt: TGTGCCAGCAATCAGGGGAGATGGATCTACACCTTC; CDR3aa: CASNQGRWIYTF
abundance: NA; v_gene: TRBV6-1; j_gene: TRBJ2-1; d_gene: NA; CDR3nt: TGTGCCAGCAGTGAAGTCACTAGGTGGAATGAGCAGTTCTTC; CDR3aa: CASSEVTRWNEQFF
abundance: NA; v_gene: TRBV12-3/TRBV12-4; j_gene: TRBJ1-2; d_gene: NA; CDR3nt: TGTGCCAGCAGTTTCACAGGGTATGGCTACACCTTC; CDR3aa: CASSFTGYGYTF
abundance: few; v_gene: TRBV11-2; j_gene: TRBJ1-6; d_gene: NA; CDR3nt: TGTGCCAGCAGCTCCACAGGGACCGGTCCACCCCTCCACTTT; CDR3aa: CASSSTGTGPPLHF
abundance: once; v_gene: TRBV10-1; j_gene: TRBJ2-7; d_gene: NA; CDR3nt: TGCGCCAGGACAATCTACGAGCAGTACTTC; CDR3aa: CARTIYEQYF
abundance: NA; v_gene: TRBV24-1; j_gene: TRBJ2-7; d_gene: TRBD1; CDR3nt: TGTGCCACCAGTGACCGAGGGACAGGGGGTGACTACGAGCAGTACTTC; CDR3aa: CATSDRGTGGDYEQYF
abundance: NA; v_gene: TRBV15; j_gene: TRBJ1-1; d_gene: NA; CDR3nt: TGTGCCACCAGCAGCCCTAGGGGATACACTGAAGCTTTCTTT; CDR3aa: CATSSPRGYTEAFF
abundance: NA; v_gene: TRBV5-4; j_gene: TRBJ2-2; d_gene: TRBD1; CDR3nt: TGTGCCAGCAGCCCAGGGACAGGGGGCGCCGGCGGGGAGCTGTTTTTT; CDR3aa: CASSPGTGGAGGELFF
abundance: NA; v_gene: TRBV19; j_gene: TRBJ1-6; d_gene: TRBD1; CDR3nt: TGTGCCAGTAGTGCGGACAGGGGTAATAATTCACCCCTCCACTTT; CDR3aa: CASSADRGNNSPLHF